The clone carrying this TCR beta chain has more than one count but fewer than ten. Source study methods: Estimated nucleated cell counts came from reference gene primer amplification. Repertoires were generated with immunoSEQ multiplex PCR, while TCRdb's copy carries only in-frame clones and drops some. V, J and clone size derive from that table, while D and trimming were established from the DNA sequence. The sample holds approximately 260,000 clones, 79% seen once. These data are taken from a study of blood T cell repertoires in COVID-19. Study-wide context: From the United States, Italy and Spain came samples of acute and convalescent COVID-19. T cells, B-cell-depleted T cells, or PBMCs provided the cDNA or gDNA that served as material.

CDR1 and CDR2 from the germline V gene are LNHDA and SQIVND (reference sequence). There are 16 residues in the CDR3. Trimming cost V 3 bases and J 6 bases, with 20 bases left between them. Sequencing used peripheral blood. The V call is TRBV19, the J call TRBJ1-2; D unresolved. This receptor was obtained from a woman in her forties with active or convalescent COVID-19. This CDR3 is CASSIREFQEDDGYTF. The DNA for the CDR3 is TGTGCCAGTAGTATCCGAGAGTTTCAGGAAGACGATGGCTACACCTTC. The full variable domain, completed using reference TRBV19 and TRBJ1-2, is DGGITQSPKYLFRKEGQNVTLSCEQNLNHDAMYWYRQDPGQGLRLIYYSQIVNDFQKGDIAEGYSVSREKKESFPLTVTSAQKNPTAFYLCASSIREFQEDDGYTFGSGTRLTVV.